This T cell receptor beta chain was found in a study of cytomegalovirus exposure and HLA in healthy donors. Primers: 60 Vbeta forward and 13 Jbeta reverse. Profiling relied on immunoSEQ multiplex PCR, and the TCRdb table lists in-frame clones only, not all of them. The sample contains 100,000 or so clones, more than 60% of which appear only once. Germline-derived CDR1 and CDR2 are LNHDA and SQIVND (reference sequence). J lost 5 bases, V lost 4 bases, and 4 bases had no gene match. The CDR3 covers 14 residues. To note about this clone: Its matching antigen is unknown.

Study observations and caveats: There were some public TCRs occurring in many donors, but most TCR sequences were rare. It was likely that a cluster of highly shared sequence variants was a sequencing artifact. The listing of roughly 160 TCR beta chains classed them as cytomegalovirus-associated.

The sequence was collected from a woman between 18 and 29 years old in good health and CMV-seropositive. The chain links TRBV19 to TRBJ1-1; 10 positions agree with TRBD1. The specimen was PBMCs. CDR3 sequence (DNA): TGTGCCAGTAGTACGGGACAGGGGATAACTGAAGCTTTCTTT. Translated: CASSTGQGITEAFF.